This TCR beta chain is from a study of blood T cell repertoires in COVID-19. Study details: Researchers got acute and convalescent COVID-19 samples from the United States, Italy and Spain. Sample material is recorded as cDNA or gDNA derived from T cells, B-cell-depleted T cells, or PBMCs.

Under the authors' procedure: Reference gene primer amplification yielded estimated nucleated cell counts. Only in-frame clones appear in the TCRdb table, and some are missing; sequencing was by immunoSEQ multiplex PCR. The V and J calls and clone size were taken over from that table, and D and trimming were inferred from the DNA. The sample yields 88,000 or so clones, approximately 87% seen once. The V and J ends lost 4 bases and 1 base respectively, with 15 bases between them. The length of the CDR3 is 16 residues. Germline assignment: CDR1 SGDLS and CDR2 YYNGEE. The origin of this receptor is a human donor in a cohort sampled during active COVID-19. The chain combines TRBV9 with TRBJ1-5; D is perhaps TRBD1 (6 bases). The sequenced sample consisted of peripheral blood. The CDR3 region has the DNA TGTGCCAGCAGCACCTTCTCGGACAGCAGCAATCAGCCCCAGCATTTT. It specifies CASSTFSDSSNQPQHF.